The next 16 T cell receptor beta chains were all read from a single sample in a study of shared clonotypes between healthy human individuals. Sequenced by immunoSEQ multiplex PCR; TCRdb stores in-frame clones only, minus some. The data hold around 500,000 clones, with less than 80% observed a single time. Sequenced material: PBMCs. The receptors originated from a woman in her thirties or forties in good health. Some clones in this sample may be carry-over from other donors' samples.

The chain couples TRBV9 to TRBJ1-4; maybe TRBD1 (5 bases). Germline V CDR1 and CDR2: SGDLS, YYNGEE. V shed 5 bases and J shed 0 bases, with 11 bases lying between them. The length of the CDR3 is 15 residues. CDR3 loop: CASSGLGATNEKLFF. Written as DNA, the CDR3 is TGTGCCAGCAGTGGTTTGGGGGCAACTAATGAAAAACTGTTTTTT.

This chain joins TRBV4-2 and TRBJ1-1, with 9 nucleotides matching TRBD1. The V segment lost 3 bases and the J segment 4 bases; nucleotides outside the gene matches: 6. Germline V lookup: CDR1 LGHNA, CDR2 YNFKEQ. This CDR3 has 15 residues. As DNA, the CDR3 is TGTGCCAGCAGCCAGCGGGACAGGGAAGGCACTGAAGCTTTCTTT. As protein: CASSQRDREGTEAFF.

The chain links TRBV7-9 to TRBJ1-4; 7 nucleotides align to TRBD1. CDR1 SEHNR and CDR2 FQNEAQ come from the germline V gene (reference sequence). The CDR3 is made up of 15 amino acids. V trimming: 5 bases; J trimming: 5 bases; junction bases outside the gene matches: 8. This chain's CDR3 is CASSPTGNGNEKLFF. The CDR3 DNA sequence: TGTGCCAGCAGCCCGACAGGGAACGGGAATGAAAAACTGTTTTTT.

A word on this clone: The sample carries other DNA sequences with the same CDR3. The chain employs TRBV5-1 and TRBJ2-5; TRBD1 is a possible D gene (6 bases). Germline V gene sequence: CDR1 SGHRS, CDR2 YFSETQ. The CDR3 contains 14 residues. The V end lost 0 bases, the J end lost 5 bases, and 11 bases lay between the germline ends. CDR3 sequence (DNA): TGCGCCAGCAGCTTGGGCTCAGGGGAGGAGACCCAGTACTTC. As protein: CASSLGSGEETQYF.

The chain uses TRBV4-2 and TRBJ2-7; D unresolved. V lost 2 bases and J lost 1, with 12 bases in between. CDR1 and CDR2 from the germline V gene are LGHNA and YNFKEQ. This CDR3 spans 15 amino acids. CDR3 in amino acids: CASSQLWSGSYEQYF. CDR3 in DNA: TGTGCCAGCAGCCAACTTTGGAGTGGGTCCTACGAGCAGTACTTC.

J is TRBJ2-1 and V is TRBV6-5; no clear D gene. Germline V gene lookup returns CDR1 MNHEY and CDR2 SVGAGI. Between the trimmed V and J ends, which lost 2 bases and 2 bases, there was a span of 4 bases. CDR3 length equals 13 residues. The CDR3 DNA is TGTGCCAGCAGTTACGGTGCCTACAATGAGCAGTTCTTC. This codes for CASSYGAYNEQFF.

To note about this clone: This CDR3 fails to terminate in the conserved phenylalanine or tryptophan, so it likely reflects a read error. The chain is built from TRBV29-1 and TRBJ2-7; 7 bases match TRBD1. Germline CDR1 reads SQVTM; CDR2 reads ANQGSEA. This CDR3 has 12 residues. After removal of 6 bases from V and 2 bases from J, the junction contained 4 bases not matched to a gene. The CDR3 region is CSVRDSPYEQYL. The CDR3 DNA reads TGCAGCGTCAGGGACAGCCCCTACGAGCAGTACCTC.

The sample holds a few counts of this clone. The chain has TRBV12-1 and TRBJ1-2; TRBD1, as called in the table, went unchecked against the DNA. TRBV12-1 is given as a pseudogene. The CDR3 runs to 16 residues. CDR3: CASSHPDSESNYGYTF. The CDR3 nucleotides read TGTGCCAGCAGCCATCCAGACAGCGAATCTAACTATGGCTACACCTTC.

The chain combines TRBV2 with TRBJ1-1; D is perhaps TRBD1 (5 bases). The CDR3 is made up of 13 amino acids. Germline CDR1 reads SNHLY; CDR2 reads FYNNEI. Trimming pared 7 bases from V and 1 base from J, leaving 10 bases between. In nucleotides, the CDR3 is TGTGCCAGCACAGTAGACAGGAACACTGAAGCTTTCTTT. Translated, it gives CASTVDRNTEAFF.

The V call is TRBV28, the J call TRBJ2-5, with 9 positions matching TRBD2. Germline V gene sequence: CDR1 MDHEN, CDR2 SYDVKM. CDR3 length equals 15 residues. Trimming at V came to 3 bases and at J to 4 bases, leaving 6 bases not matched to a gene. CDR3 sequence (DNA): TGTGCCAGCAGTTTCTTCCCTAGCGGGATAGAGACCCAGTACTTC. This encodes CASSFFPSGIETQYF.

V gene TRBV29-1 combines with J gene TRBJ2-1, with 14 bases matching TRBD2. Trimming removed 1 base from V and 5 bases from J; junction bases left unmatched: 10. Per germline, CDR1 SQVTM and CDR2 ANQGSEA. CDR3 length equals 18 residues. CDR3 loop: CSVEVGGKGLAGDNEQFF. Written as DNA, the CDR3 is TGCAGCGTTGAAGTCGGGGGGAAGGGACTAGCGGGAGACAATGAGCAGTTCTTC.

The chain employs TRBV5-1 and TRBJ1-2; 7 bases are a match to TRBD1. Germline CDR1 SGHRS, CDR2 YFSETQ. The V segment lost 0 bases and the J segment 7 bases; nucleotides outside the gene matches: 6. This CDR3 is built from 14 residues. Written as DNA, the CDR3 is TGCGCCAGCAGCTTGGAACAGGGGATTGGTGGCTACACCTTC. Translation gives CASSLEQGIGGYTF. Together with reference TRBV5-1 and TRBJ1-2, the CDR3 gives the full variable domain: KAGVTQTPRYLIKTRGQQVTLSCSPISGHRSVSWYQQTPGQGLQFLFEYFSETQRNKGNFPGRFSGRQFSNSRSEMNVSTLELGDSALYLCASSLEQGIGGYTFGSGTRLTVV.

The chain links TRBV30 to TRBJ2-7; maybe TRBD1 (6 bases). The CDR3 sequence is 17 residues long. V lost 5 bases to trimming and J lost 4 bases, with 27 bases between them. From germline, CDR1 is GTSNPN and CDR2 SVGIG (reference sequence). In nucleotides, the CDR3 is TGTGCCTGGGCGCGGCAGGGGATTTCGGTCGGGCCTTACGAGCAGTACTTC. The encoded protein is CAWARQGISVGPYEQYF.

The chain joins TRBV7-2 to TRBJ2-2; tentative D call: TRBD1 (5 bases). Germline CDR1 SGHTA, CDR2 FQGNSA. CDR3 length equals 15 residues. The V end lost 4 bases, the J end lost 5 bases, and 14 bases lay between the germline ends. CDR3 nucleotides: TGTGCCAGCAGCTCCGTTGGGGCAAGGACCGGGGAGCTGTTTTTT. This codes for CASSSVGARTGELFF. Drawing the rest from reference TRBV7-2 and TRBJ2-2, the complete variable domain is GAGVSQSPSNKVTEKGKDVELRCDPISGHTALYWYRQSLGQGLEFLIYFQGNSAPDKSGLPSDRFSAERTGGSVSTLTIQRTQQEDSAVYLCASSSVGARTGELFFGEGSRLTVL.

The gene calls are TRBV29-1 and TRBJ2-1, with 12 bases matching TRBD2. The CDR3 has 15 amino acids. CDR1 is SQVTM, CDR2 ANQGSEA, per germline. The J segment lost 12 bases and the V segment lost 4 bases, leaving 13 bases of the junction unmatched. The CDR3: CSVAPRLAGGPGQFF. CDR3 in DNA: TGCAGCGTTGCCCCCCGTCTAGCGGGAGGGCCGGGGCAGTTCTTC.

This clone was detected only once. An end of the junction differs from the germline gene, which may be a read error. The chain uses TRBV7-3 and TRBJ2-1; D unresolved. Germline V gene lookup returns CDR1 SGHTA and CDR2 FQGTGA. This CDR3 comprises 13 residues. The CDR3 nucleotides read TGTGCCGGCAGCTTTGGCGGAGACAATGAGCAGTTCTTC. Its translation: CAGSFGGDNEQFF.